Listed below are T cell receptor beta chains from one sample, sequenced in a study of blood T cell repertoires in COVID-19. Method: immunoSEQ multiplex PCR; TCRdb's copy keeps in-frame clones and lacks some. Among about 63,000 clones listed, about 75% were seen once. The sequenced sample consisted of peripheral blood. The receptors derive from a woman older than 75 with acute or convalescent COVID-19. CDR3s include the opening cysteine and the closing phenylalanine or tryptophan. Fields, in order: J gene, V gene, D gene, clone size, CDR3 protein, CDR3 DNA. The D gene is left open where the match is weak. A clone size is listed for some rows: how often the clone was seen (once, few, many), or a class if it is expanded.

>TRBJ2-1|TRBV5-5|NA|few
CASSLVESSYNEQFF
TGTGCCAGCAGCTTGGTGGAGTCCTCCTACAATGAGCAGTTCTTC
>TRBJ1-1|TRBV5-1|NA|few
CASSLQGSNTEAFF
TGCGCCAGCAGCTTGCAGGGATCGAACACTGAAGCTTTCTTT
>TRBJ2-6|TRBV18|TRBD1|few
CASSSPGQGSGANVLTF
TGTGCCAGCTCATCTCCGGGACAGGGTTCTGGGGCCAACGTCCTGACTTTC
>TRBJ1-1|TRBV18|NA|once
CASSPRGNLNMNTEAFF
TGTGCCAGCTCACCACGAGGCAATCTTAACATGAACACTGAAGCTTTCTTT
>TRBJ2-5|TRBV4-2|NA|NA
CASSQEASQETQYF
TGTGCCAGCAGCCAAGAGGCCAGCCAAGAGACCCAGTACTTC
>TRBJ1-1|TRBV5-5|TRBD1|once
CASSLTGEGTEAFF
TGTGCCAGCAGCTTAACAGGGGAAGGGACTGAAGCTTTCTTT
>TRBJ1-5|TRBV6-8|NA|once
CASSGTTSNQPQHF
TGTGCCAGCAGTGGGACAACTAGCAATCAGCCCCAGCATTTT
>TRBJ1-5|TRBV6-6|NA|NA
CASNFGDGQPQHF
TGTGCCAGCAACTTCGGGGATGGTCAGCCCCAGCATTTT
>TRBJ1-6|TRBV28|NA|few
CASSLDHRGSSPLHF
TGTGCCAGCAGTTTGGACCACCGGGGGAGTTCACCCCTCCACTTT
>TRBJ2-2|TRBV7-3|NA|NA
CASSLVGGTGELFF
TGTGCCAGCAGCTTAGTAGGGGGTACCGGGGAGCTGTTTTTT
>TRBJ2-4|TRBV3-1/TRBV3-2|NA|once
CASSPGVGGNIQYF
TGTGCCAGCAGCCCTGGGGTTGGAGGAAACATTCAGTACTTC
>TRBJ2-3|TRBV7-2|TRBD2|NA
CASSLAGGSTDTQYF
TGTGCCAGCAGCTTAGCGGGAGGGTCCACAGATACGCAGTATTTT
>TRBJ1-6|TRBV2|NA|NA
CASSAQSGGPLHF
TGTGCCAGCAGTGCCCAGTCGGGAGGACCCCTCCACTTT
>TRBJ1-3|TRBV19|NA|once
CASSETGTSLSGNTIYF
TGTGCCAGTAGTGAGACCGGGACATCCCTCTCTGGAAACACCATATATTTT
>TRBJ1-4|TRBV30|NA|NA
CAWSRTITELFF
TGTGCCTGGAGCAGAACGATAACCGAACTGTTTTTT
>TRBJ2-7|TRBV28|NA|NA
CASSFTGNYEQYF
TGTGCCAGCAGTTTTACAGGGAACTACGAGCAGTACTTC
>TRBJ1-2|TRBV18|TRBD1|few
CASSPGGQNYGYTF
TGTGCCAGCTCACCGGGGGGACAGAACTATGGCTACACCTTC
>TRBJ2-6|TRBV27|NA|NA
CASSQIRSGANVLTF
TGTGCCAGCAGTCAAATCCGGTCTGGGGCCAACGTCCTGACTTTC
>TRBJ2-3|TRBV5-4|NA|NA
CASSLAKRASTDTQYF
TGTGCCAGCAGCTTGGCTAAGCGTGCTAGCACAGATACGCAGTATTTT
>TRBJ1-3|TRBV10-3|NA|once
CAISESRGSGNTIYF
TGTGCCATCAGTGAGTCCCGCGGTTCTGGAAACACCATATATTTT
>TRBJ1-1|TRBV18|NA|NA
CASSPQAEVAEAFF
TGTGCCAGCTCACCACAGGCGGAAGTAGCTGAAGCTTTCTTT
>TRBJ2-3|TRBV4-1|NA|NA
CASSHFGGSTDTQYF
TGCGCCAGCAGCCATTTCGGGGGTAGCACAGATACGCAGTATTTT
>TRBJ2-2|TRBV2|TRBD1|NA
CASSDTGGAGTGELFF
TGTGCCAGCAGCGACACAGGGGGCGCGGGCACCGGGGAGCTGTTTTTT
>TRBJ1-2|TRBV5-1|TRBD1|NA
CASSLARTGGNNYGYTF
TGCGCCAGCAGCTTGGCCCGGACAGGGGGCAATAACTATGGCTACACCTTC
>TRBJ1-2|TRBV4-2|NA|NA
CASSQGLGTRRPYGYTF
TGTGCCAGCAGCCAAGGACTTGGAACGAGACGGCCCTATGGCTACACCTTC
>TRBJ2-2|TRBV5-6|TRBD2|NA
CASSFLGTSNGELFF
TGTGCCAGCAGCTTCTTGGGGACTAGCAACGGGGAGCTGTTTTTT
>TRBJ2-3|TRBV5-1|NA|NA
CASSLDRPSDTQYF
TGCGCCAGCAGCTTGGACAGGCCTTCAGATACGCAGTATTTT
>TRBJ1-5|TRBV10-2|NA|NA
CASSERDWSQQPQHF
TGCGCCAGCAGTGAGCGGGACTGGAGTCAGCAGCCCCAGCATTTT
>TRBJ2-1|TRBV19|TRBD2|NA
CASSIRGSGVYNEQFF
TGTGCCAGTAGTATAAGGGGTAGCGGGGTGTACAATGAGCAGTTCTTC
>TRBJ1-1|TRBV5-1|NA|NA
CASSLGSQGTEAFF
TGCGCCAGCAGCTTGGGATCACAGGGCACTGAAGCTTTCTTT
>TRBJ2-2|TRBV19|TRBD2|NA
CASIGLAGGYTGELFF
TGTGCCAGTATCGGACTAGCGGGAGGGTACACCGGGGAGCTGTTTTTT
>TRBJ2-2|TRBV7-2|NA|NA
CASSLAGGRVDTGELFF
TGTGCCAGCAGCTTAGCGGGAGGAAGAGTTGACACCGGGGAGCTGTTTTTT
>TRBJ1-6|TRBV30|NA|once
CAWRGTGNNSPLHF
TGTGCCTGGAGGGGCACAGGTAATAATTCACCCCTCCACTTT
>TRBJ1-2|TRBV25-1|TRBD1|NA
CASSDRTGGYKGYTF
TGTGCCAGCAGTGACCGGACAGGGGGCTATAAGGGCTACACCTTC
>TRBJ2-1|TRBV2|TRBD2|few
CASSELASGGNNEQFF
TGTGCCAGCAGTGAACTGGCTAGCGGGGGGAACAATGAGCAGTTCTTC
>TRBJ2-7|TRBV7-9|TRBD1|NA
CASSGTGRTYEQYF
TGTGCCAGCAGCGGGACAGGGAGGACCTACGAGCAGTACTTC
>TRBJ1-1|TRBV28|TRBD1|NA
CASSLGEGGYGSEAFF
TGTGCCAGCAGTTTGGGAGAAGGGGGCTATGGGTCTGAAGCTTTCTTT
>TRBJ2-7|TRBV7-2|NA|once
CASSLSYRSYEQYF
TGTGCCAGCAGCTTGTCTTACAGATCATACGAGCAGTACTTC